What follows are 31 T cell receptor beta chains derived from one specimen sequenced in a study of blood T cell repertoires in COVID-19 (TCRdb year 2020). Libraries came from the immunoSEQ multiplex PCR assay. TCRdb obtained this table from immuneACCESS and retained in-frame rearrangements with V and J assigned. These tables miss some clones; where compared with another copy, unresolved V genes account for less than half of the shortfall, and the remainder is unexplained. Present in this sample are hundreds of thousands of clones, less than 85% of which were seen just once. Roughly 3.6% of the sample goes to the ten largest clones. The sample consisted of peripheral blood. These receptors were collected from a woman aged 18-29 years with acute or convalescent COVID-19.

The chain links TRBV5-4 to TRBJ2-5; TRBD2 agrees at 9 bases. Germline trimming cut 3 bases from V and 7 bases from J; bases unmatched to any gene: 13. This CDR3 contains 16 residues. The V gene's germline CDR1 is SGHNT and CDR2 YYREEE (reference sequence). CDR3 bases: TGTGCCAGCAGCTCGGACGGGCTAGCGGGACCGCGGACCCAGTACTTC. It encodes CASSSDGLAGPRTQYF.

The chain is built from TRBV2 and TRBJ2-5; D ambiguous. Between the trimmed V and J ends, which lost 4 bases and 0 bases, there was a span of 9 bases. Germline CDR1 reads SNHLY; CDR2 reads FYNNEI. This CDR3 has 14 amino acids. The CDR3 spells CASSGRLYQETQYF. CDR3 DNA: TGTGCCAGCAGTGGAAGACTGTACCAAGAGACCCAGTACTTC.

The chain is built from TRBV28 and TRBJ2-4, with 10 bases fitting TRBD1. From germline, CDR1 is MDHEN and CDR2 SYDVKM. V lost 5 bases to trimming and J lost 7 bases; unmatched junction nucleotides: 14. This CDR3 spans 17 amino acids. The CDR3 loop reads CASSPPSGTGDGNIQYF. CDR3 nucleotides: TGTGCCAGCAGTCCGCCTTCCGGGACAGGGGACGGGAACATTCAGTACTTC. The entire variable domain, with the rest obtained from reference TRBV28 and TRBJ2-4, is as follows: DVKVTQSSRYLVKRTGEKVFLECVQDMDHENMFWYRQDPGLGLRLIYFSYDVKMKEKGDIPEGYSVSREKKERFSLILESASTNQTSMYLCASSPPSGTGDGNIQYFGAGTRLSVL.

The chain combines TRBV15 with TRBJ1-4, with a weak D call TRBD1 (5 bases). Germline V CDR1 and CDR2: LNHNV, YYDKDF (reference sequence). Trimming took off 8 bases at V and 6 bases at J, with 13 bases between the two ends. CDR3 length equals 13 residues. In DNA form, the CDR3 reads TGTGCCACCGGATTCGGGGGGTATGAAAAACTGTTTTTT. Residues: CATGFGGYEKLFF.

The chain is built from TRBV5-1 and TRBJ1-2, with a tentative D call TRBD1 (6 bases). Trimming took 0 bases from V and 8 from J, leaving 14 bases between them. This CDR3 comprises 14 residues. Germline CDR1 SGHRS, CDR2 YFSETQ. For the CDR3, the DNA is TGCGCCAGCAGCTTGGCGGCAGGGGTGACGGGCTACACCTTC. The encoded protein is CASSLAAGVTGYTF.

The chain couples TRBV10-2 to TRBJ2-5, with 9 bases that match TRBD1. The ends lost 1 base at V and 2 bases at J; junction bases unmatched: 5. CDR1 WSHSY and CDR2 SAAADI come from the germline V gene. The CDR3 is 16 residues long. CDR3 residues: CASSEYTGGMQETQYF. The CDR3 bases are TGCGCCAGCAGTGAGTATACAGGGGGCATGCAAGAGACCCAGTACTTC.

This chain links TRBV11-2 with TRBJ1-2; D unresolved. Trimming cost V 1 base and J 0 bases, with 9 bases left between them. The CDR3 is made up of 15 amino acids. CDR1 is SGHAT, CDR2 FQNNGV, per germline. CDR3 loop: CASSLGRFANYGYTF. CDR3 nucleotides: TGTGCCAGCAGCTTAGGGAGGTTTGCTAACTATGGCTACACCTTC.

The chain employs TRBV10-3 and TRBJ1-1; 8 bases agree with TRBD1. V shed 7 bases and J 8 bases; nucleotides not matched to a gene: 15. The CDR3 is 15 residues long. Per the germline V gene, CDR1 is ENHRY and CDR2 is SYGVKD. The CDR3 region is CAIILGRGRKREAFF. The CDR3 DNA reads as TGTGCCATCATTTTGGGCAGGGGGCGAAAAAGGGAAGCTTTCTTT.

This rearrangement joins TRBV28 to TRBJ1-2, with a weak D call TRBD1 (5 bases). V was trimmed by 6 bases and J by 3 bases, leaving 8 bases between them. The germline gives CDR1 MDHEN, CDR2 SYDVKM. The CDR3 runs 12 residues. Written as DNA, the CDR3 is TGTGCCAGCAGGGGGCCCGACTATGGCTACACCTTC. As protein: CASRGPDYGYTF.

The CDR3 here is CASSPGQGKEKLFF. CDR3 DNA sequence: TGTGCCAGCTCACCGGGACAGGGGAAAGAAAAACTGTTTTTT. The genes are TRBV18 and TRBJ1-4, with 10 nucleotides matching TRBD1. With 3 bases clipped from V and 8 bases from J, the junction kept 3 bases outside the gene matches. This CDR3 has 14 amino acids. Germline V gives CDR1 KGHSH, CDR2 LQKENI.

The chain links TRBV27 to TRBJ2-2; 10 positions match TRBD1. The CDR3 spans 17 residues. With V trimmed by 5 bases and J by 3 bases, 9 bases remained unmatched. CDR1 and CDR2 (germline): MNHEY, SMNVEV (reference sequence). The CDR3 DNA is TGTGCCAGCAGTGACCCCGACAGGGGGCGGTACACCGGGGAGCTGTTTTTT. Translated: CASSDPDRGRYTGELFF.

DNA of the CDR3: TGTGCCAGTAGTATAACTCGCTCTGGAAACACCATATATTTT. Its translation is CASSITRSGNTIYF. The rearrangement links TRBV19 to TRBJ1-3, with unresolved D. This CDR3 region has 14 residues. The V end lost 2 bases, the J end lost 0 bases, and 5 bases lay between the germline ends. From germline, CDR1 is LNHDA and CDR2 SQIVND (reference sequence).

The chain uses TRBV5-6 and TRBJ1-1, with unresolved D. Trimming removed 4 bases from V and 5 bases from J, with 15 bases in between. CDR1 is SGHDT and CDR2 is YYEEEE in the germline V gene. There are 14 residues in the CDR3. CDR3 amino acids: CASSTSGGWTEAFF. The CDR3 DNA reads TGTGCCAGCAGCACCTCGGGAGGGTGGACTGAAGCTTTCTTT.

This chain connects TRBV7-2 to TRBJ2-1; D perhaps matches TRBD1 (5 bases). Trimming removed 3 bases from V and 8 bases from J, with 5 bases in between. The germline CDR1 and CDR2 sequences are SGHTA and FQGNSA. The CDR3 runs 11 residues. The CDR3 coding sequence is TGTGCCAGCAGCTTGGGGCATGAGCAGTTCTTC. Translating it yields CASSLGHEQFF.

This clone is a singleton in its sample. The chain is built from TRBV7-9 and TRBJ2-1; D not resolved. The CDR3 length is 15 residues. From germline, CDR1 is SEHNR and CDR2 FQNEAQ (reference sequence). V was cut by 1 base and J by 0 bases, with 7 bases left in between. Written as DNA, the CDR3 is TGTGCCAGCAGCTTAGGCGTTCCCTCCTACAATGAGCAGTTCTTC. It codes for CASSLGVPSYNEQFF. The full variable domain, with the rest looked up from reference TRBV7-9 and TRBJ2-1, is DTGVSQNPRHKITKRGQNVTFRCDPISEHNRLYWYRQTLGQGPEFLTYFQNEAQLEKSRLLSDRFSAERPKGSFSTLEIQRTEQGDSAMYLCASSLGVPSYNEQFFGPGTRLTVL.

The table lists this clone with a count of one. The chain carries TRBV5-1 and TRBJ1-1, with no clear D. Trimming left V 3 bases short and J 1 base short, with 13 bases between. This CDR3 contains 15 residues. In germline, CDR1 is SGHRS, CDR2 YFSETQ. The CDR3 is CASSWGASANTEAFF. CDR3 bases: TGCGCCAGCAGCTGGGGAGCGTCGGCGAACACTGAAGCTTTCTTT. The whole variable domain, filled in from reference TRBV5-1 and TRBJ1-1, reads KAGVTQTPRYLIKTRGQQVTLSCSPISGHRSVSWYQQTPGQGLQFLFEYFSETQRNKGNFPGRFSGRQFSNSRSEMNVSTLELGDSALYLCASSWGASANTEAFFGQGTRLTVV.

The rearrangement links TRBV2 to TRBJ1-2; D not certain. Trimming removed 1 base from V and 1 base from J, with 16 bases in between. CDR1 and CDR2 (germline): SNHLY, FYNNEI. The CDR3 loop spans 17 amino acids. CDR3 in amino acids: CASSEVRSAGFNYGYTF. In nucleotides, the CDR3 is TGTGCCAGCAGTGAAGTCCGTAGTGCCGGTTTTAACTATGGCTACACCTTC. Full variable domain (rest looked up from reference TRBV2 and TRBJ1-2): EPEVTQTPSHQVTQMGQEVILRCVPISNHLYFYWYRQILGQKVEFLVSFYNNEISEKSEIFDDQFSVERPDGSNFTLKIRSTKLEDSAMYFCASSEVRSAGFNYGYTFGSGTRLTVV.

This clone was seen a single time. V gene TRBV3-1 (or the pseudogene TRBV3-2) combines with J gene TRBJ1-6; D gene ambiguous. V dropped 4 bases and J dropped 8 bases, with 18 bases sitting between them. This CDR3 comprises 16 residues. Germline values: CDR1 LGHDT, CDR2 YNNKEL (reference sequence). CDR3 DNA sequence: TGTGCCAGCAGCCCTCGGGAAGCACTTACACATTCACCCCTCCACTTT. It codes for CASSPREALTHSPLHF.

The chain joins TRBV7-9 to TRBJ1-4; 7 nucleotides match TRBD1. Germline assignment: CDR1 SEHNR and CDR2 FQNEAQ (reference sequence). The CDR3 runs to 15 residues. The J segment lost 4 bases and the V segment lost 3 bases, leaving 5 bases of the junction unmatched. CDR3 residues: CASSLGGQDNEKLFF. In DNA form, the CDR3 reads TGTGCCAGCAGCTTGGGAGGACAGGATAATGAAAAACTGTTTTTT.

As DNA, the CDR3 is TGCAGTGCTAGTGGCGGCGCTAGCACAGATACGCAGTATTTT. This translates into CSASGGASTDTQYF. The chain uses TRBV20-1 and TRBJ2-3; D ambiguous. With 3 bases removed from V and 0 bases from J, the gap between germline ends came to 10 bases. The CDR3 length is 14 residues. Germline V gene data show CDR1 as DFQATT and CDR2 as SNEGSKA (reference sequence).

The chain combines TRBV6-5 with TRBJ1-2; D is perhaps TRBD1 (5 bases). CDR1 is MNHEY and CDR2 is SVGAGI in the germline V gene. This CDR3 has 12 residues. Between the trimmed V and J ends, which lost 8 bases and 6 bases, there was a span of 13 bases. This chain's CDR3 is CASGRGGDGYTF. CDR3 coding DNA: TGTGCCAGCGGGCGGGGGGGGGATGGCTACACCTTC.

This chain links TRBV6-2 or TRBV6-3 with TRBJ2-7; 10 bases line up with TRBD2. Germline V lookup: CDR1 MNHEY, CDR2 SVGEGT. V trimming: 4 bases; J trimming: 3 bases; junction bases outside the gene matches: 3. The CDR3 sequence is 14 residues long. Written as DNA, the CDR3 is TGTGCCAGCAGTTCTAGCGGGAGCCGCTACGAGCAGTACTTC. It codes for CASSSSGSRYEQYF.

The chain is built from TRBV7-3 and TRBJ2-2; D is undetermined. Looked up from germline, CDR1 is SGHTA and CDR2 is FQGTGA. Trimming removed 5 bases from V and 5 bases from J, with 9 bases in between. The length of the CDR3 is 13 residues. CDR3: CASSSGPTGELFF. The CDR3 DNA reads TGTGCCAGCAGCAGTGGGCCGACCGGGGAGCTGTTTTTT.

This rearrangement joins TRBV7-2 to TRBJ1-2; 10 nucleotides agree with TRBD1. The CDR3 totals 14 residues. Per the germline V gene, CDR1 is SGHTA and CDR2 is FQGNSA. V trimming: 2 bases; J trimming: 9 bases; junction bases outside the gene matches: 6. The CDR3 nucleotides are TGTGCCAGCAGCTTACAGCCGGGACAGGGGAGCTACACCTTC. Translation gives CASSLQPGQGSYTF. Full variable domain (outside the CDR3, taken from reference TRBV7-2 and TRBJ1-2): GAGVSQSPSNKVTEKGKDVELRCDPISGHTALYWYRQSLGQGLEFLIYFQGNSAPDKSGLPSDRFSAERTGGSVSTLTIQRTQQEDSAVYLCASSLQPGQGSYTFGSGTRLTVV.

CDR3 nucleotides: TGTGCCAGCAGCCGACAGTTAGCCAAAAACATTCAGTACTTC. Translation: CASSRQLAKNIQYF. V is TRBV14 and J is TRBJ2-4; D may be TRBD1 (5 bases). There are 14 residues in the CDR3. V shed 4 bases and J shed 0 bases, with 7 bases lying between them. Per the germline V gene, CDR1 is SGHDN and CDR2 is FVKESK.

This clone was detected once. The J gene is TRBJ1-2, the V gene TRBV27, with D possibly being TRBD1 (6 bases). Germline V CDR1 and CDR2: MNHEY, SMNVEV (reference sequence). V gave up 7 bases and J gave up 8 bases, with 20 bases separating them. The CDR3 is 14 amino acids. CDR3 in amino acids: CASTDSRAGRGYTF. DNA for the CDR3: TGTGCCAGCACGGACAGTCGAGCGGGGCGGGGCTACACCTTC.

This clone occurred a few times. This chain uses TRBV5-1 with TRBJ2-6, with 9 bases that match TRBD1. V gave up 2 bases and J gave up 2 bases; unmatched junction bases: 2. Germline lookup yields CDR1 SGHRS and CDR2 YFSETQ. There are 16 residues in the CDR3. The CDR3 reads CASSFTGGTGANVLTF. The DNA of the CDR3 is TGCGCCAGCAGCTTTACAGGGGGCACTGGGGCCAACGTCCTGACTTTC.

This clone was recorded a few times. The V and J genes are TRBV10-3 and TRBJ2-3; D may be TRBD2 (6 bases). Per the germline V gene, CDR1 is ENHRY and CDR2 is SYGVKD. The CDR3 has 15 residues. Between the trimmed V and J ends, which lost 4 bases and 0 bases, there was a span of 11 bases. The CDR3 here is CAISVVAESTDTQYF. CDR3 bases: TGTGCCATCAGTGTGGTAGCGGAGAGCACAGATACGCAGTATTTT.

The gene calls are TRBV28 and TRBJ2-3, with 8 nucleotides matching TRBD2. This CDR3 spans 16 amino acids. Germline CDR1 and CDR2: MDHEN and SYDVKM. Losses at the gene ends were 6 bases for V and 2 bases for J; bases not matched to a gene: 10. Written as DNA, the CDR3 is TGTGCCAGCAGCGCTTATGAGCGGGAGACCACAGATACGCAGTATTTT. Translating gives CASSAYERETTDTQYF. Complete variable domain (other parts from reference TRBV28 and TRBJ2-3): DVKVTQSSRYLVKRTGEKVFLECVQDMDHENMFWYRQDPGLGLRLIYFSYDVKMKEKGDIPEGYSVSREKKERFSLILESASTNQTSMYLCASSAYERETTDTQYFGPGTRLTVL.

The J gene is TRBJ2-7, the V gene TRBV19; 9 bases align to TRBD1. The trim removed 5 bases at V and 4 bases at J, leaving 6 bases unmatched. This CDR3 region has 14 residues. Looked up from germline, CDR1 is LNHDA and CDR2 is SQIVND (reference sequence). Written as DNA, the CDR3 is TGTGCCAGTAGTTCAGGACAGGGGCTTTACGAGCAGTACTTC. Amino acids: CASSSGQGLYEQYF.

This clone has a handful of counts. This chain joins TRBV11-2 and TRBJ2-1; a possible D gene is TRBD2 (6 bases). Trimming shortened V by 3 bases and J by 4 bases, and 13 bases separated the two germline ends. Looked up from germline, CDR1 is SGHAT and CDR2 is FQNNGV. The CDR3 runs 15 residues. DNA of the CDR3: TGTGCCAGCAGCTTCAGTGTCGGACTATACAATGAGCAGTTCTTC. Protein product: CASSFSVGLYNEQFF.